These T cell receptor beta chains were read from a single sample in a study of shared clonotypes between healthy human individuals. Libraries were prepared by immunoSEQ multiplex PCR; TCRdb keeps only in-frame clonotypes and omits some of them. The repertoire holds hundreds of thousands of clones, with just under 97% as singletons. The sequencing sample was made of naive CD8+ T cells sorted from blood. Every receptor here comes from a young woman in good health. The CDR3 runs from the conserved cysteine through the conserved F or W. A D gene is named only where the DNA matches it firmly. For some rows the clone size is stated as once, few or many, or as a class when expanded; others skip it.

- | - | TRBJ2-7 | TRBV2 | CASSETPRKNYYEQYF | TGTGCCAGCAGTGAAACGCCGAGAAAGAATTACTACGAGCAGTACTTC
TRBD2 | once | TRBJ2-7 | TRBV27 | CASSPILAGGSYEQYF | TGTGCCAGCAGTCCAATACTAGCGGGAGGGTCCTACGAGCAGTACTTC
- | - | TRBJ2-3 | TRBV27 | CASSPSDTQYF | TGTGCCAGCAGTCCCTCAGATACGCAGTATTTT
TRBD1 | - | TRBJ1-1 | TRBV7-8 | CASSPDRGGKTEAFF | TGTGCCAGCAGCCCGGACAGGGGAGGCAAGACTGAAGCTTTCTTT
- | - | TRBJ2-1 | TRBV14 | CASSPILAPSSYNEQFF | TGTGCCAGCAGCCCCATCCTAGCACCGAGCTCCTACAATGAGCAGTTCTTC
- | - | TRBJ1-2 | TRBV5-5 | CASSYGSLGGYTF | TGTGCCAGCAGCTACGGATCCCTAGGGGGCTACACCTTC
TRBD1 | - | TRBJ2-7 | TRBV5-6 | CASSHNRDRAYEQYF | TGTGCCAGCAGCCACAACCGGGACAGGGCCTACGAGCAGTACTTC
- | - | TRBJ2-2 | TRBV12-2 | CASRLAGRELFF | TGTGCAAGTCGCTTAGCAGGACGGGAGCTGTTTTTT
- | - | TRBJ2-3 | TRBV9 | CASSALVTDTQYF | TGTGCCAGCAGCGCCCTTGTGACAGATACGCAGTATTTT
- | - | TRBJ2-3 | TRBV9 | CASSVGRGSDTQYF | TGTGCCAGCAGCGTGGGCAGGGGAAGCGATACGCAGTATTTT
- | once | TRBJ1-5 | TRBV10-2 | CASSGWQPAQPQHF | TGCGCCAGCAGTGGATGGCAGCCTGCTCAGCCCCAGCATTTT
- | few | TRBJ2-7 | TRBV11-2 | CASSLDPTYEQYF | TGTGCCAGCAGCTTAGACCCGACCTACGAGCAGTACTTC
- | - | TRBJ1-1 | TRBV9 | CASSVGPSMFTEAFF | TGTGCCAGCAGCGTGGGCCCAAGTATGTTCACTGAAGCTTTCTTT
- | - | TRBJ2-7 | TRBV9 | CASSEAGTSYEQYF | TGTGCCAGCAGCGAGGCGGGAACCTCCTACGAGCAGTACTTC
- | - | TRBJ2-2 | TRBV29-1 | CSGQLGLDVTGELFF | TGCAGCGGACAGCTGGGACTTGATGTGACCGGGGAGCTGTTTTTT
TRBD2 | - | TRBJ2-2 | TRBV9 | CASSPASGNTGELFF | TGTGCCAGCAGCCCGGCTAGCGGGAACACCGGGGAGCTGTTTTTT
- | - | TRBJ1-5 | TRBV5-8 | CASSLDGSLNQPQHF | TGTGCCAGCAGCTTGGACGGCAGCCTCAATCAGCCCCAGCATTTT
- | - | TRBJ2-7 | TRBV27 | CASSFAFYEQYF | TGTGCCAGCAGTTTCGCATTTTACGAGCAGTACTTC
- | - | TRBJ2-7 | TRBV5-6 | CASSLGTKGYEQYF | TGTGCCAGCAGCTTGGGCACAAAGGGCTACGAGCAGTACTTC
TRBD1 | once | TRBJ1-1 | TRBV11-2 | CASSFWSGGTEAFF | TGTGCCAGCAGCTTTTGGTCAGGGGGCACTGAAGCTTTCTTT
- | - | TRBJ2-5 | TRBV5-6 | CASSTLPPETQYF | TGTGCCAGCAGTACTCTACCCCCAGAGACCCAGTACTTC
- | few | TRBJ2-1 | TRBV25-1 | CASRGNEQFF | TGTGCCAGCAGGGGTAATGAGCAGTTCTTC
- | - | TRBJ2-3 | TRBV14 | CASSRGVADPSSTDTQYF | TGTGCCAGCAGCCGGGGGGTAGCGGACCCGTCAAGCACAGATACGCAGTATTTT
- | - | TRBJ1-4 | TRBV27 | CASSFGGGREKLFF | TGTGCCAGCAGTTTTGGGGGAGGGCGAGAAAAACTGTTTTTT
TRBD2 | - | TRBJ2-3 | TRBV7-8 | CASSLLGLAGTDTQYF | TGTGCCAGCAGCCTGCTGGGACTAGCGGGCACAGATACGCAGTATTTT
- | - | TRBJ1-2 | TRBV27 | CASSFRGAGLGYTF | TGTGCCAGCAGTTTTAGGGGCGCCGGTCTTGGCTACACCTTC
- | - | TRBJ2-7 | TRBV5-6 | CASSLYDSEQYF | TGTGCCAGCAGCTTGTACGACAGTGAGCAGTACTTC
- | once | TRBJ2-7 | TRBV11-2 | CASSFSSGPSYEQYF | TGTGCCAGCAGCTTTTCGAGCGGGCCTTCCTACGAGCAGTACTTC
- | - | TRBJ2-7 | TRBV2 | CAGQGTSSYEQYF | TGTGCCGGTCAGGGGACAAGCTCCTACGAGCAGTACTTC
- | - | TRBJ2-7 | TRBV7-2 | CASSLTGDGYEQYF | TGTGCCAGCAGCTTAACGGGGGACGGCTACGAGCAGTACTTC
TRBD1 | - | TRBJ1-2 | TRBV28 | CASSSITGGFNYGYTF | TGTGCCAGCAGTTCAATAACAGGGGGATTTAACTATGGCTACACCTTC
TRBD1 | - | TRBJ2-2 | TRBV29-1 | CSVEDRQNTGELFF | TGCAGCGTTGAGGACAGGCAGAACACCGGGGAGCTGTTTTTT
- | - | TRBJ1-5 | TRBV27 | CASSLGGSNQPQHF | TGTGCCAGCAGTTTAGGCGGTAGCAATCAGCCCCAGCATTTT
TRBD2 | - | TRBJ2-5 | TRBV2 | CASSEGQRELETQYF | TGTGCCAGCAGTGAGGGCCAGCGGGAGCTGGAGACCCAGTACTTC
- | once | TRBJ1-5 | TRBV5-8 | CASSLAAGNQPQHF | TGTGCCAGCAGCTTGGCTGCGGGCAATCAGCCCCAGCATTTT
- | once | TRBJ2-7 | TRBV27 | CASGVRYEQYF | TGTGCCAGCGGCGTACGATACGAGCAGTACTTC
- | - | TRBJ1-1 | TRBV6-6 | CASSLTGTDTEAFF | TGTGCCAGCAGTCTAACAGGGACGGACACTGAAGCTTTCTTT
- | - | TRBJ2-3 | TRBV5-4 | CASSSDWDTQYF | TGTGCCAGCAGCTCCGACTGGGATACGCAGTATTTT
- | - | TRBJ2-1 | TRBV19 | CASTTTFQPYNEQFF | TGTGCCAGTACCACTACATTTCAGCCCTACAATGAGCAGTTCTTC
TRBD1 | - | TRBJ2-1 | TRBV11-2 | CASSLIPRTGHYNEQFF | TGTGCCAGCAGCTTAATTCCCCGGACAGGTCACTACAATGAGCAGTTCTTC
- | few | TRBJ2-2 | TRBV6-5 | CASSLQGRTGELFF | TGTGCCAGCAGTCTACAGGGTCGCACCGGGGAGCTGTTTTTT
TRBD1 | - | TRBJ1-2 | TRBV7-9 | CASSARDRPNYGYTF | TGTGCCAGCAGCGCCCGGGACAGACCGAACTATGGCTACACCTTC
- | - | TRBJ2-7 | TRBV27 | CASRPSGGLPYEQYF | TGTGCCAGCAGACCTTCTGGGGGTTTACCCTACGAGCAGTACTTC
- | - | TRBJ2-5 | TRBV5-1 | CASSLDRIETQYF | TGCGCCAGCAGCCTAGACAGGATAGAGACCCAGTACTTC
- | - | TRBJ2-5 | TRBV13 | CASSDGAETQYF | TGTGCCAGCAGCGACGGAGCAGAGACCCAGTACTTC
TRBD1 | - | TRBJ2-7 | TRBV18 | CASSQKDRGRIYEQYF | TGTGCCAGCTCGCAAAAGGACAGGGGGCGCATCTACGAGCAGTACTTC
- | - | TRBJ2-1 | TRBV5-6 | CASSLFLAINEQFF | TGTGCCAGCAGCTTGTTCCTAGCTATCAATGAGCAGTTCTTC
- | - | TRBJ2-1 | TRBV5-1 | CAGSAGPYNEQFF | TGCGCCGGCTCCGCGGGACCCTACAATGAGCAGTTCTTC
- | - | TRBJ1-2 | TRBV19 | CASSIWGGIFYGYTF | TGTGCCAGTAGTATCTGGGGGGGCATTTTCTATGGCTACACCTTC
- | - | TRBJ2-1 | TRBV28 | CASTVGLPYNEQFF | TGTGCCAGCACCGTCGGGCTACCATACAATGAGCAGTTCTTC
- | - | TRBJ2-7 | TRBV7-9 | CASSPSSAVYEQYF | TGTGCCAGCAGCCCCTCCTCCGCCGTGTACGAGCAGTACTTC